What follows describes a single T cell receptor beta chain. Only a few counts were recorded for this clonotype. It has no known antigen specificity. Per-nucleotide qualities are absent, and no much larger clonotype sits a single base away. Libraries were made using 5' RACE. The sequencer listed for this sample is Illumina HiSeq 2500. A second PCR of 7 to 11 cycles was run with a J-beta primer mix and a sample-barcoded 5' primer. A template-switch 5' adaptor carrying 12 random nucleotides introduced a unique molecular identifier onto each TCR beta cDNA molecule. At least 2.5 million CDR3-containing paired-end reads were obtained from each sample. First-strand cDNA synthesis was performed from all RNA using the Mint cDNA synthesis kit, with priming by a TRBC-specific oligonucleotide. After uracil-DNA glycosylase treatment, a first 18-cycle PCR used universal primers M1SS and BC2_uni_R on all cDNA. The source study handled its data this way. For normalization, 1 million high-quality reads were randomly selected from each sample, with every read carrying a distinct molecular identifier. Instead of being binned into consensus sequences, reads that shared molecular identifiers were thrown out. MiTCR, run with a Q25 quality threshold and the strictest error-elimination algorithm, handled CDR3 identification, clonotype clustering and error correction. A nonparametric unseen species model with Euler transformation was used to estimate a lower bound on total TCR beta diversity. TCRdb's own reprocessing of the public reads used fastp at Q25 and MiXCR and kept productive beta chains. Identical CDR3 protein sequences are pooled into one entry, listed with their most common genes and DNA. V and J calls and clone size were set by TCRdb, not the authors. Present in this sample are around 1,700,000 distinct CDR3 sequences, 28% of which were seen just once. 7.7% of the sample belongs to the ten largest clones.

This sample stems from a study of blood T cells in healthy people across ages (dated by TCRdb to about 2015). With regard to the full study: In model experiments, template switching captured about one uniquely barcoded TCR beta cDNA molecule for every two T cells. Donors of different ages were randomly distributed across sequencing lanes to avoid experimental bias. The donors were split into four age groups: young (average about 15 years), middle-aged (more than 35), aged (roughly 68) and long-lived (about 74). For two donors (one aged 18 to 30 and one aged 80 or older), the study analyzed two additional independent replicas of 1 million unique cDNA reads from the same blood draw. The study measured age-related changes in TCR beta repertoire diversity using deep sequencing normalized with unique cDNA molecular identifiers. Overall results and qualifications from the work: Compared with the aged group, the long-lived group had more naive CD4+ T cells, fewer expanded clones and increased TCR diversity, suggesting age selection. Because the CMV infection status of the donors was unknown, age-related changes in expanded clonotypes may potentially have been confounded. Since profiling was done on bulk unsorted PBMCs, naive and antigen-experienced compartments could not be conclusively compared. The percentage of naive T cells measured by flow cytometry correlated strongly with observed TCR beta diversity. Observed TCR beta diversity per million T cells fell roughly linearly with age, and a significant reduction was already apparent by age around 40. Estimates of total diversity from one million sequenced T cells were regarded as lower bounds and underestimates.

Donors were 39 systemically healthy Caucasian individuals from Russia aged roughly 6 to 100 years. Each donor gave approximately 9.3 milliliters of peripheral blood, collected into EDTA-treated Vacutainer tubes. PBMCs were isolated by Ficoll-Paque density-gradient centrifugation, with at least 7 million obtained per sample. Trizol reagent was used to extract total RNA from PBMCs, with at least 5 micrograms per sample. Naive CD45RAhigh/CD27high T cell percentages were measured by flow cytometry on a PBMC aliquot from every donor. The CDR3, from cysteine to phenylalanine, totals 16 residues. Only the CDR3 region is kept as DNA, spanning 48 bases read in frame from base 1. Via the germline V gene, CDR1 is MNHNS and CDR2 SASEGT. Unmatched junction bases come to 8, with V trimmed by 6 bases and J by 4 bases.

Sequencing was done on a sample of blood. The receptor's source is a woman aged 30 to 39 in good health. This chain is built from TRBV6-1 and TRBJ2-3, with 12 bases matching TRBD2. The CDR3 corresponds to CASREIGTSGSDTQYF. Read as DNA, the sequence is TGTGCCAGCAGGGAGATAGGGACTAGCGGGTCAGATACGCAGTATTTT.